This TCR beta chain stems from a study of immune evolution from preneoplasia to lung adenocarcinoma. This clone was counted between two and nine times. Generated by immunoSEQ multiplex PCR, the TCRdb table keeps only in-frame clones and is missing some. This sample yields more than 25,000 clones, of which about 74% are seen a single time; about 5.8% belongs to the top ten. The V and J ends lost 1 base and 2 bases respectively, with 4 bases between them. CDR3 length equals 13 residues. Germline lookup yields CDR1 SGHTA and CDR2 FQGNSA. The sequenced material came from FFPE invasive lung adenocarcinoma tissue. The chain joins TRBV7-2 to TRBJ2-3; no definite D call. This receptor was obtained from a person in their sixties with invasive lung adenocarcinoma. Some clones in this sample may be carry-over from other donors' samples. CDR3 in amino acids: CASSLEITDTQYF. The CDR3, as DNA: TGTGCCAGCAGCTTAGAAATCACAGATACGCAGTATTTT.